This T cell receptor (beta chain) was observed in a study of CD8+ T cells in alopecia areata. Study-wide context: The drug, oral tofacitinib, was given to treated patients at 5 to 10 mg twice daily. Scoring treated patients' severity relied on the percentage of scalp area affected. Study conclusions and caveats: In scalp and blood during tofacitinib, many expanded lesional clones persisted. More clonal than normal scalp was lesional scalp, particularly alopecia totalis/universalis.

Germline assignment: CDR1 SGHNT and CDR2 YYREEE (reference sequence). CDR3 length equals 14 residues. Trimming cost V 4 bases and J 0 bases, with 7 bases left between them. As for treatment: oral pan-JAK inhibitor, 5-10 mg twice daily. RNA, once extracted, was reverse transcribed into cDNA for use as the sequencing template. Assay: immunoSEQ multiplex PCR; the TCRdb copy retains only in-frame clones and omits some. This sample has about 300,000 clones, with 58% found just once. This clone has only a few counts. Its antigen is unidentified. The sequencing used CD4+ T cells sorted from blood, collected at week 24, from a patient treated with tofacitinib. This sequence joins TRBV5-4 and TRBJ2-2; D is ambiguous. This receptor was identified in a human donor with alopecia areata. The CDR3 loop reads CASSRTTNTGELFF. For the CDR3, the DNA is TGTGCCAGCAGCCGGACGACGAACACCGGGGAGCTGTTTTTT.